Listed here are 3 T cell receptor beta chains from one sample, sequenced in a study of T cell repertoires in cytomegalovirus infection. Each CDR3 protein is one row after TCRdb ran MiXCR on the reads. Among just under 550,000 distinct CDR3 sequences listed, around 27% were seen once. The source material was PBMCs. The receptors originated from a human donor in good health (CMV status not recorded). Some clones in this sample may be carry-over from other donors' samples.

The chain is built from TRBV12-3 or TRBV12-4 and TRBJ1-5; no reliable D call. The V gene lost 3 bases and the J gene lost 9 bases, with 9 bases spanning the gap. This CDR3 is built from 12 residues. This chain's CDR3 is CASSFVNRPQHF. CDR3 nucleotides: TGTGCCAGCAGTTTTGTTAACCGGCCCCAGCATTTT.

This sequence joins TRBV10-3 and TRBJ2-1; TRBD2 aligns across 13 bases. The CDR3 runs 15 residues. The germline V gene has CDR1 ENHRY and CDR2 SYGVKD. J was trimmed by 2 bases and V by 11 bases; bases with no gene match: 6. The CDR3, as DNA: TGTGCCGTCGGGACTAGCGGGGCCCCCTACAATGAGCAGTTCTTC. Its protein is CAVGTSGAPYNEQFF.

This chain joins TRBV4-1 and TRBJ1-4, with a possible D match to TRBD1 (6 bases). This CDR3 spans 15 amino acids. From germline, CDR1 is MGHRA and CDR2 YSYEKL. V was clipped by 1 base and J by 7 bases, with 13 bases between them. This chain's CDR3 is CASSQVQGQFEKLFF. The CDR3 DNA follows: TGCGCCAGCAGCCAAGTACAGGGACAATTTGAAAAACTGTTTTTT.